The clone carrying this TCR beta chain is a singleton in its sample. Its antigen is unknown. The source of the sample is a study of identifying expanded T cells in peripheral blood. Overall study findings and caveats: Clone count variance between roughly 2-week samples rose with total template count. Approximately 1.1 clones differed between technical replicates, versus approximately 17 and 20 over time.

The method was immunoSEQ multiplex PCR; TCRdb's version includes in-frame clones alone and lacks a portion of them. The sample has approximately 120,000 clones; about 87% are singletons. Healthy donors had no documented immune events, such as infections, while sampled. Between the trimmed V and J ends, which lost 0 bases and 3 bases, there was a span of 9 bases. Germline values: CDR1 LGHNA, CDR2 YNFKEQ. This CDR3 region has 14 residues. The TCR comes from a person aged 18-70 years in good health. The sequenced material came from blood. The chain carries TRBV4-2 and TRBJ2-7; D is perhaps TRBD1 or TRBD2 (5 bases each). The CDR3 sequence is CASSQEKRGYEQYF. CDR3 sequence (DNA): TGTGCCAGCAGCCAAGAGAAGAGGGGCTACGAGCAGTACTTC.